The sequence of this T cell receptor beta chain was determined in a study of neurological immune-mediated disorders. This clonotype was detected many times. Its antigen is unidentified. TCRdb recomputed calls from the 5' RACE reads with MiXCR, one row per CDR3 protein. Of roughly 76,000 distinct CDR3 sequences listed, about 3% are singletons. Study-level results: Levels of TCR clonal expansion peaked in HTLV-1-associated myelopathy and reached their lowest in multiple sclerosis, under those of healthy controls.

V was pared by 3 bases and J by 3 bases, with 12 bases between. The CDR3 has 14 residues. CDR1 and CDR2 from the germline V gene are DFQATT and SNEGSKA (reference sequence). The origin of this receptor is a woman aged 45-60 years with multiple sclerosis. Sequencing input: PBMCs. This chain links TRBV20-1 with TRBJ1-3; possibly TRBD1 for D (5 bases). The CDR3 loop is CSASNAGGGNTIYF. CDR3 in DNA: TGCAGTGCTAGTAACGCCGGGGGTGGAAACACCATATATTTT.